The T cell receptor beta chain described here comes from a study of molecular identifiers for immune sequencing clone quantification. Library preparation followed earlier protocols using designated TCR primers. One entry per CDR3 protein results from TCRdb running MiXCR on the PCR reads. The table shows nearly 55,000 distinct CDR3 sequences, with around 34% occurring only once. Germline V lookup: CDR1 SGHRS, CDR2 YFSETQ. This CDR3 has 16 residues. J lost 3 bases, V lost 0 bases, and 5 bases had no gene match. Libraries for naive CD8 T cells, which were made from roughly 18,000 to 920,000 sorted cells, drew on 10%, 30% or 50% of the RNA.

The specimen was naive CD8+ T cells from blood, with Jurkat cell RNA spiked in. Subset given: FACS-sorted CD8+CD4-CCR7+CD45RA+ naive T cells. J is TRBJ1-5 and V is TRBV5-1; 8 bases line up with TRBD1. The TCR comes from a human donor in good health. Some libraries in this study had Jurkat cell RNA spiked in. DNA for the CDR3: TGCGCCAGCAGCTTGGGGGACAGGAGCTACAATCAGCCCCAGCATTTT. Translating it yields CASSLGDRSYNQPQHF.